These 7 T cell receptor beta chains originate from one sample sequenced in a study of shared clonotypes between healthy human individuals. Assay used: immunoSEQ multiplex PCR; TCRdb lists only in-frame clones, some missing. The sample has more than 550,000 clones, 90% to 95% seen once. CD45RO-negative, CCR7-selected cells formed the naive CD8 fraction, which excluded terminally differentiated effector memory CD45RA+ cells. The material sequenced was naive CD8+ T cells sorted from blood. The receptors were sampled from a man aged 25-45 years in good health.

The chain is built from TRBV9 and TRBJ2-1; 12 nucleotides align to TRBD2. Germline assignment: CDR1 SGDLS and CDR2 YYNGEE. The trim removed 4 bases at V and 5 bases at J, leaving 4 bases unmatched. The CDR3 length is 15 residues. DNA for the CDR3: TGTGCCAGCAGCACAGGACTAGCGGGGAACAATGAGCAGTTCTTC. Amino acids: CASSTGLAGNNEQFF.

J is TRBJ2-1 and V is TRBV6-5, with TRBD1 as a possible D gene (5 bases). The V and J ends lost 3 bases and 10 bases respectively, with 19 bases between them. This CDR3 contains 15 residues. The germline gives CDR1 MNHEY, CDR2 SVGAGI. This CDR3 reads CASSYVDGRVMEQFF. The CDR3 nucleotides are TGTGCCAGCAGTTATGTGGATGGCAGGGTCATGGAGCAGTTCTTC.

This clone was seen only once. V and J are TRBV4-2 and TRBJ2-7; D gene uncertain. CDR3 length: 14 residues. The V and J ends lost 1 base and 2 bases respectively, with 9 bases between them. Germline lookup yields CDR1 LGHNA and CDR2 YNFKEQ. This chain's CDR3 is CASSQGVAAYEQYF. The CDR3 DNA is TGTGCCAGCAGCCAAGGGGTGGCCGCCTACGAGCAGTACTTC.

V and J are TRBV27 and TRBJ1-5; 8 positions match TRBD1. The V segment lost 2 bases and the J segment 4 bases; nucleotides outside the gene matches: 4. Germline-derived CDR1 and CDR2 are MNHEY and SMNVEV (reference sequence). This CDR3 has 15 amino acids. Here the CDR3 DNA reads TGTGCCAGCAGTTTAGGACAGGGAGCAAATCAGCCCCAGCATTTT. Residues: CASSLGQGANQPQHF.

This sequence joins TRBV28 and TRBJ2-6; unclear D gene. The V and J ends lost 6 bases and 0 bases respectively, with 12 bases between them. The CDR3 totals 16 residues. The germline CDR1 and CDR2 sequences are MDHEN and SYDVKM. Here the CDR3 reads CASRDVKSSGANVLTF. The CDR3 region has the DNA TGTGCCAGCAGGGATGTAAAGAGCTCTGGGGCCAACGTCCTGACTTTC.

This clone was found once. The CDR3 loop reads CSVIGTDTEAFF. The CDR3 DNA is TGCAGCGTTATCGGGACAGACACTGAAGCTTTCTTT. This sequence joins TRBV29-1 and TRBJ1-1, with TRBD1 matching 7 bases. The V segment lost 5 bases and the J segment 3 bases; nucleotides outside the gene matches: 3. Germline V gene lookup returns CDR1 SQVTM and CDR2 ANQGSEA. The CDR3 is 12 amino acids.

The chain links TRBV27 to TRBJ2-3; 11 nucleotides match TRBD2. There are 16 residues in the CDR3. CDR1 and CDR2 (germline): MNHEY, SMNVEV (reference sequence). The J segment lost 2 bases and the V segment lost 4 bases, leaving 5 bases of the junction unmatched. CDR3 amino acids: CASSSGTSGFTDTQYF. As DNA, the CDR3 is TGTGCCAGCAGTTCCGGGACTAGCGGTTTCACAGATACGCAGTATTTT.